The T cell receptor beta chain described here comes from a study of blood T cell repertoires in COVID-19. Study overall: COVID-19 samples collected from the United States, Italy and Spain covered acute and convalescent phases.

Source study methods: Scientists estimated how many nucleated cells there were by amplifying reference gene primers. The repertoire was sequenced with immunoSEQ multiplex PCR; TCRdb's copy has only in-frame clones and lacks some. The V and J calls and the clone size are those of that table, but D and trimming were determined from the DNA. The repertoire includes around 67,000 clones, over 80% of them detected once, and approximately 5.4% sits in the top ten. This receptor was taken from a man aged 50 or older with active COVID-19. Sequencing was carried out using peripheral blood.

The CDR3: CASSDYRGGPDTQYF. CDR3 bases: TGTGCCAGCAGCGATTACAGGGGGGGCCCAGATACGCAGTATTTT. The genes are TRBV11-2 and TRBJ2-3; possible D gene TRBD1, 8 bases. The V end lost 5 bases, the J end lost 4 bases, and 16 bases lay between the germline ends. The CDR3 totals 15 residues. Germline V gene sequence: CDR1 SGHAT, CDR2 FQNNGV.